This T cell receptor beta chain was sequenced for a study of blood T cell repertoires in COVID-19. V lost 0 bases to trimming and J lost 3 bases, with 11 bases between them. The CDR3 spans 15 residues. Germline V CDR1 and CDR2: SGDLS, YYNGEE. Assay used: immunoSEQ multiplex PCR; TCRdb lists only in-frame clones, some missing. Of around 26,000 clones listed, roughly 90% are singletons. This rearrangement joins TRBV9 to TRBJ2-3; D possibly corresponds to TRBD2 (6 bases). This receptor was taken from a human donor in a cohort sampled during active COVID-19. The sequenced sample consisted of peripheral blood. CDR3 bases: TGTGCCAGCAGCGTAGAAGGGACTGGTACAGATACGCAGTATTTT. As protein: CASSVEGTGTDTQYF.